This entry concerns a single TCR beta chain. TCR alpha and beta CDR3 regions were amplified from RNA using iRepertoire nested multiplex PCR. Using its own MiXCR run on the multiplex PCR reads, TCRdb lists one record per CDR3 protein. The repertoire includes approximately 120,000 distinct CDR3 sequences, under 30% of them detected once, and just under 35% sits in the top ten. The CDR3 is 13 amino acids. The V gene lost 9 bases and the J gene lost 5 bases, with 14 bases spanning the gap. From germline, CDR1 is MNHNY and CDR2 SVGAGI (reference sequence). These data are taken from a study of glioma-infiltrating T cells.

The sequenced sample consisted of glioma tissue, nonneoplastic brain tissue, or PBMCs (not recorded which). The TCR originated in a human donor with low-grade glioma or glioblastoma, undergoing nonglioma brain surgery, or in good health (not recorded which). V usage is TRBV6-6 and J usage is TRBJ1-5; D is undetermined. DNA for the CDR3: TGTGCCAGTGCTCGGGTGGACCATCAGCCCCAGCATTTT. Amino acid sequence: CASARVDHQPQHF.